The 28 T cell receptor beta chains in this list originate from one sample, sequenced in a study of blood T cell repertoires in COVID-19. Profiled with immunoSEQ multiplex PCR; TCRdb holds only in-frame clones, not every one. The sample has roughly 400,000 clones, roughly 84% seen once; the top ten hold 1.2% to 1.5%. Sequenced: PBMCs or T cells enriched from blood (not recorded which). The receptors stem from a woman aged 18-30 years who had been exposed to COVID-19.

This chain uses TRBV10-3 with TRBJ2-5; TRBD1 might be the D (6 bases). CDR3 length: 12 amino acids. The V end was cut by 3 bases, the J end by 5 bases, with 7 bases between. The germline V gene encodes CDR1 ENHRY and CDR2 SYGVKD. As DNA, the CDR3 is TGTGCCATCAGTGAAAGGGGGGAGACCCAGTACTTC. Its protein is CAISERGETQYF.

The CDR3 coding sequence is TGTGCCAGCAGCGTAGGGGACACCGCCTACGAGCAGTACTTC. Amino acids: CASSVGDTAYEQYF. The chain has TRBV9 and TRBJ2-7; possibly TRBD1 for D (6 bases). The length of the CDR3 is 14 residues. V lost 0 bases to trimming and J lost 2 bases, with 9 bases between them. The germline gives CDR1 SGDLS, CDR2 YYNGEE. The whole variable domain, filled in from reference TRBV9 and TRBJ2-7, reads DSGVTQTPKHLITATGQRVTLRCSPRSGDLSVYWYQQSLDQGLQFLIQYYNGEERAKGNILERFSAQQFPDLHSELNLSSLELGDSALYFCASSVGDTAYEQYFGPGTRLTVT.

J is TRBJ2-1 and V is TRBV13; 10 nucleotides align to TRBD2. CDR3 length equals 15 residues. Trimming removed 1 base from V and 10 bases from J; junction bases left unmatched: 7. Per the germline V gene, CDR1 is PRHDT and CDR2 is FYEKMQ (reference sequence). CDR3 amino acids: CASSLELAGQAEQFF. CDR3 sequence (DNA): TGTGCCAGCAGCTTAGAACTAGCGGGACAGGCAGAGCAGTTCTTC.

The rearrangement uses TRBV16 and TRBJ2-1; 7 positions agree with TRBD1. The CDR3 is made up of 14 amino acids. Germline V CDR1 and CDR2: KGHSY, FQNENV. The V gene end was trimmed by 2 bases and the J gene end by 10 bases; junction bases not matched to a gene: 8. In DNA, the CDR3 is TGTGCCAGCAGCCAAGCCGGACAGGTCGGAGAGCAGTTCTTC. Translation gives CASSQAGQVGEQFF.

The chain employs TRBV6-5 and TRBJ2-7; 7 nucleotides agree with TRBD1. Germline trimming cut 6 bases from V and 0 bases from J; bases unmatched to any gene: 2. The CDR3 contains 13 residues. The germline gives CDR1 MNHEY, CDR2 SVGAGI. The CDR3, as DNA: TGTGCCAGCAGCGACAGGGCCTCCTACGAGCAGTACTTC. Its translation: CASSDRASYEQYF.

V gene TRBV30 combines with J gene TRBJ2-7, with D maybe TRBD1 (6 bases). The CDR3 extends over 14 amino acids. Per germline, CDR1 GTSNPN and CDR2 SVGIG (reference sequence). V was cut by 1 base and J by 2 bases, with 12 bases left in between. CDR3 sequence (DNA): TGTGCCTGGAGTGCCTACAGGGACACCTACGAGCAGTACTTC. Amino acids: CAWSAYRDTYEQYF. The full variable domain, in which reference TRBV30 and TRBJ2-7 provide the parts outside the CDR3, is SQTIHQWPATLVQPVGSPLSLECTVEGTSNPNLYWYRQAAGRGLQLLFYSVGIGQISSEVPQNLSASRPQDRQFILSSKKLLLSDSGFYLCAWSAYRDTYEQYFGPGTRLTVT.

The V gene is TRBV7-9, the J gene TRBJ2-5; D remains ambiguous. This CDR3 spans 11 amino acids. Trimming took 5 bases from V and 7 from J, leaving 8 bases between them. Germline-derived CDR1 and CDR2 are SEHNR and FQNEAQ (reference sequence). The CDR3 reads CASSPAGTQYF. The CDR3 region has the DNA TGTGCCAGCAGCCCTGCCGGGACCCAGTACTTC.

The chain combines TRBV4-1 with TRBJ2-3, with 9 nucleotides matching TRBD2. Looked up from germline, CDR1 is MGHRA and CDR2 is YSYEKL. The CDR3 spans 16 residues. V was pared by 5 bases and J by 5 bases, with 11 bases of the junction left unmatched. CDR3 sequence reads: CASSAEASGTLDTQYF. CDR3 in DNA: TGCGCCAGCAGCGCTGAGGCTAGCGGGACACTAGATACGCAGTATTTT.

The genes are TRBV7-9 and TRBJ1-6; 8 nucleotides line up with TRBD1. V lost 5 bases to trimming and J lost 6 bases; unmatched junction nucleotides: 6. Germline loops: CDR1 SEHNR, CDR2 FQNEAQ (reference sequence). The CDR3 consists of 15 residues. CDR3: CASSLSGQGNSPLHF. Here the CDR3 DNA reads TGTGCCAGCAGCCTAAGCGGACAGGGTAATTCACCCCTCCACTTT. Complete variable domain (other parts from reference TRBV7-9 and TRBJ1-6): DTGVSQNPRHKITKRGQNVTFRCDPISEHNRLYWYRQTLGQGPEFLTYFQNEAQLEKSRLLSDRFSAERPKGSFSTLEIQRTEQGDSAMYLCASSLSGQGNSPLHFGNGTRLTVT.

The genes are TRBV9 and TRBJ2-3; 11 positions agree with TRBD2. CDR1 is SGDLS and CDR2 is YYNGEE in the germline V gene. CDR3 length equals 15 residues. The trim removed 6 bases at V and 3 bases at J, leaving 6 bases unmatched. CDR3 in amino acids: CASTKTSGGTDTQYF. DNA of the CDR3: TGTGCCAGCACTAAAACTAGCGGGGGTACAGATACGCAGTATTTT.

The chain has TRBV3-1 (or the pseudogene TRBV3-2) and TRBJ2-5; possibly TRBD2 for D (6 bases). CDR3 length: 16 residues. V lost 0 bases to trimming and J lost 2 bases, with 13 bases between them. Germline CDR1 and CDR2: LGHDT and YNNKEL (reference sequence). CDR3 DNA sequence: TGTGCCAGCAGCCAAGACATCCTAGGGAGGCAAGAGACCCAGTACTTC. It encodes CASSQDILGRQETQYF.

The chain joins TRBV5-6 to TRBJ1-1, with a tentative D call TRBD1 (5 bases). Germline CDR1 is SGHDT and CDR2 is YYEEEE. The CDR3 sequence is 17 residues long. The germline V and J ends were trimmed by 3 bases and 3 bases, with 21 bases remaining between them. For the CDR3, the DNA is TGTGCCAGCAGCTCCCTCCGGTTTGACAGCGCGGACACTGAAGCTTTCTTT. Translating gives CASSSLRFDSADTEAFF.

The J gene is TRBJ2-7, the V gene TRBV7-6; D uncertain. With 5 bases removed from V and 2 bases from J, the gap between germline ends came to 16 bases. This CDR3 has 15 residues. Per the germline V gene, CDR1 is SGHVS and CDR2 is FNYEAQ. The CDR3 here is CASSQSTQPTYEQYF. CDR3 in DNA: TGTGCCAGCAGCCAGAGCACACAGCCTACCTACGAGCAGTACTTC.

The V call is TRBV6-2 or TRBV6-3, the J call TRBJ2-1, with TRBD2 matching over 11 bases. Trimming cost V 4 bases and J 6 bases; bases outside gene matches: 8. The germline V gene encodes CDR1 MNHEY and CDR2 SVGEGT. The CDR3 is 16 amino acids. The DNA of the CDR3 is TGTGCCAGCAGTTCAACTAGCGGGGGTTCCCTCAATGAGCAGTTCTTC. Protein sequence: CASSSTSGGSLNEQFF.

The chain uses TRBV14 and TRBJ2-3; 9 bases match TRBD1. Germline values: CDR1 SGHDN, CDR2 FVKESK. V dropped 5 bases and J dropped 3; count of bases not matched to a gene: 6. The CDR3 is 15 residues long. The CDR3 loop reads CASSVGTGLTDTQYF. The CDR3, as DNA: TGTGCCAGCAGCGTAGGGACAGGGTTGACAGATACGCAGTATTTT. The variable domain in full, completed from reference TRBV14 and TRBJ2-3, reads EAGVTQFPSHSVIEKGQTVTLRCDPISGHDNLYWYRRVMGKEIKFLLHFVKESKQDESGMPNNRFLAERTGGTYSTLKVQPAELEDSGVYFCASSVGTGLTDTQYFGPGTRLTVL.

The chain links TRBV29-1 to TRBJ2-7, with a tentative D call TRBD2 (6 bases). The CDR3 contains 13 residues. V lost 4 bases, J lost 5 bases, and 15 bases lay in between. Germline CDR1 reads SQVTM; CDR2 reads ANQGSEA. DNA for the CDR3: TGCAGCGTTGGGCGGACTGCGGGGAACGAGCAGTACTTC. Protein: CSVGRTAGNEQYF.

A remark on this clone: Other DNA sequences in the sample encode the same CDR3. The chain is built from TRBV27 and TRBJ2-1; D might be TRBD1 (6 bases). In germline, CDR1 is MNHEY, CDR2 SMNVEV (reference sequence). The CDR3 has 15 residues. Trimming took off 2 bases at V and 4 bases at J, with 12 bases between the two ends. CDR3 DNA: TGTGCCAGCAGTTTAGGCACAGGGAGTTACAATGAGCAGTTCTTC. Encoded protein: CASSLGTGSYNEQFF.

The CDR3 region is CASSERQAHQPQHF. DNA for the CDR3: TGCGCCAGCAGTGAGCGTCAGGCACATCAGCCCCAGCATTTT. The J gene is TRBJ1-5, the V gene TRBV10-2; D is undetermined. V was shortened by 2 bases and J by 5 bases, with 10 bases between the two germline ends. The CDR3 runs 14 residues. Germline assignment: CDR1 WSHSY and CDR2 SAAADI.

The chain is built from TRBV11-2 and TRBJ2-7; 10 nucleotides align to TRBD1. CDR1 and CDR2 (germline): SGHAT, FQNNGV. V gave up 3 bases and J gave up 7 bases; unmatched junction bases: 6. The CDR3 runs to 14 residues. CDR3 coding DNA: TGTGCCAGCAGCTTCTTCCGGACAGGGGGAGAGCAGTACTTC. This codes for CASSFFRTGGEQYF.

This clone was counted only a few times. V is TRBV5-1 and J is TRBJ2-7; maybe TRBD2 (5 bases). The CDR3 has 15 amino acids. Between the trimmed V and J ends, which lost 5 bases and 0 bases, there was a span of 15 bases. CDR1 and CDR2 from the germline V gene are SGHRS and YFSETQ. The CDR3 nucleotides read TGCGCCAGCAGGCAGGCCCCGACTAACTCCTACGAGCAGTACTTC. This sequence encodes CASRQAPTNSYEQYF.

This chain joins TRBV28 and TRBJ2-1; tentatively, D is TRBD2 (6 bases). The germline CDR1 and CDR2 sequences are MDHEN and SYDVKM. The CDR3 is made up of 17 amino acids. Trimming removed 6 bases at V and 6 bases at J, with 24 bases between. In DNA, the CDR3 is TGTGCCAGCAGCTTCGAGTGGGGCCGGGAGAGGGGCAATGAGCAGTTCTTC. Its protein is CASSFEWGRERGNEQFF.

The chain couples TRBV7-9 to TRBJ2-7; the D gene is possibly TRBD1 (5 bases). The CDR3 totals 15 residues. Germline CDR1 reads SEHNR; CDR2 reads FQNEAQ (reference sequence). Trimming took off 2 bases at V and 2 bases at J, with 13 bases between the two ends. This chain's CDR3 is CASSLTTGFTYEQYF. The CDR3 DNA sequence: TGTGCCAGCAGCTTAACAACAGGCTTCACCTACGAGCAGTACTTC.

This clone appeared once. The chain recombines TRBV5-1 with TRBJ1-1; the match to TRBD1 covers 11 bases. The CDR3 is 16 amino acids. V shed 4 bases, J shed 5 bases, and the junction held 10 bases outside the gene matches. The V gene's germline CDR1 is SGHRS and CDR2 YFSETQ. The CDR3 DNA reads as TGCGCCAGCAGCCCAGGACAGGGGGCGCGACGTACTGAAGCTTTCTTT. Translation: CASSPGQGARRTEAFF. The full variable domain, rest sourced from reference TRBV5-1 and TRBJ1-1, is KAGVTQTPRYLIKTRGQQVTLSCSPISGHRSVSWYQQTPGQGLQFLFEYFSETQRNKGNFPGRFSGRQFSNSRSEMNVSTLELGDSALYLCASSPGQGARRTEAFFGQGTRLTVV.

The genes are TRBV10-3 and TRBJ2-1; perhaps TRBD1 as D (5 bases). CDR3 length: 13 residues. The V gene lost 3 bases and the J gene lost 6 bases, with 9 bases spanning the gap. In germline, CDR1 is ENHRY, CDR2 SYGVKD. The chain's CDR3 is CAISEAGINEQFF. The CDR3 DNA sequence: TGTGCCATCAGTGAAGCAGGGATCAATGAGCAGTTCTTC.

This rearrangement joins TRBV11-1 to TRBJ2-2; 7 bases match TRBD1. Germline loops: CDR1 SGHAT, CDR2 FQDESV (reference sequence). The CDR3 has 13 amino acids. V dropped 5 bases and J dropped 9; count of bases not matched to a gene: 6. The CDR3 sequence: CASSGLGGWELFF. As DNA, the CDR3 is TGTGCCAGCAGCGGCCTAGGGGGCTGGGAGCTGTTTTTT.

V usage is TRBV27 and J usage is TRBJ2-2; 10 bases match TRBD2. The V and J ends lost 4 bases and 1 base, in that order; junction bases with no gene match: 9. The CDR3 has 18 amino acids. Germline V gene sequence: CDR1 MNHEY, CDR2 SMNVEV (reference sequence). The CDR3 loop reads CASSWLGASGGNTGELFF. CDR3 bases: TGTGCCAGCAGTTGGCTTGGAGCTAGCGGGGGGAACACCGGGGAGCTGTTTTTT.

The chain recombines TRBV4-2 with TRBJ2-3; unclear D gene. CDR1 and CDR2 from the germline V gene are LGHNA and YNFKEQ. This CDR3 is 14 amino acids long. Trimming cost V 0 bases and J 0 bases, with 4 bases left between them. The CDR3 reads CASSQELSTDTQYF. The CDR3 coding sequence is TGTGCCAGCAGCCAAGAGTTAAGCACAGATACGCAGTATTTT.

The rearrangement links TRBV4-2 to TRBJ2-7, with 7 bases identical to TRBD2. This CDR3 has 15 amino acids. V lost 4 bases, J lost 0 bases, and 6 bases stayed unmatched. Looked up from germline, CDR1 is LGHNA and CDR2 is YNFKEQ. CDR3 sequence: CASSPSGDRSYEQYF. Written as DNA, the CDR3 is TGTGCCAGCAGCCCCAGCGGGGACCGCTCCTACGAGCAGTACTTC.